A selection of T cell receptor beta chains follows, all from one sample in a study of human T cells and chemical hapten exposure. TCRdb re-derived calls from the RACE reads in MiXCR, one entry per CDR3 protein. The sample lists 80,000 to 95,000 distinct CDR3 sequences; about 10% were seen once. Specimen: whole blood, collected in connection with sensitization to the hapten diphenylcyclopropenone (DPC). The receptors derive from a woman in her forties or fifties with alopecia areata. Some clones in this sample may be carry-over from other donors' samples. The CDR3 runs from the conserved cysteine through the conserved F or W. D genes are given only for firm matches. Some rows mark clone size as missing; the rest say once, few, many or name a class of expanded clone.

j_call: TRBJ1-5
v_call: TRBV7-6
clone_size: many
d_call: NA
cdr3_aa: CASSLMGGPNQPQHF
cdr3_nt: TGTGCCAGCAGCTTAATGGGGGGACCCAATCAGCCCCAGCATTTT

j_call: TRBJ2-5
v_call: TRBV6-5
clone_size: NA
d_call: NA
cdr3_aa: CASSAPSVETQYF
cdr3_nt: TGTGCCAGCAGTGCGCCTAGTGTGGAGACCCAGTACTTC

j_call: TRBJ1-5
v_call: TRBV3-1
clone_size: few
d_call: NA
cdr3_aa: CASSLTGDDNQPQHF
cdr3_nt: TGTGCCAGCTCCCTCACCGGAGATGATAATCAGCCCCAGCATTTT

j_call: TRBJ1-4
v_call: TRBV20-1
clone_size: NA
d_call: NA
cdr3_aa: CSARLLPGTKNYATNEKLFF
cdr3_nt: TGCAGTGCTAGGCTACTTCCCGGGACAAAGAACTATGCAACTAATGAAAAACTGTTTTTT

j_call: TRBJ2-1
v_call: TRBV29-1
clone_size: NA
d_call: TRBD2
cdr3_aa: CSVVTSGYNEQFF
cdr3_nt: TGCAGCGTTGTTACTAGCGGATACAATGAGCAGTTCTTC

j_call: TRBJ1-2
v_call: TRBV6-5
clone_size: NA
d_call: NA
cdr3_aa: CASRRGAGGYTF
cdr3_nt: TGTGCCAGCAGAAGGGGGGCCGGTGGCTACACCTTC

j_call: TRBJ1-2
v_call: TRBV6-5
clone_size: many
d_call: NA
cdr3_aa: CASSYTTGTNYGYTF
cdr3_nt: TGTGCCAGCAGTTACACGACCGGGACAAACTATGGCTACACCTTC

j_call: TRBJ2-1
v_call: TRBV14
clone_size: few
d_call: NA
cdr3_aa: CASSQDYWVSSYNEQFF
cdr3_nt: TGTGCCAGCAGCCAAGATTATTGGGTTAGCTCCTACAATGAGCAGTTCTTC

j_call: TRBJ2-5
v_call: TRBV5-1
clone_size: NA
d_call: TRBD2
cdr3_aa: CASSLSGTSGGQETQYF
cdr3_nt: TGCGCCAGCAGCCTTTCCGGGACTAGCGGGGGCCAAGAGACCCAGTACTTC

j_call: TRBJ1-1
v_call: TRBV6-4
clone_size: NA
d_call: NA
cdr3_aa: CASSEAADTEAFF
cdr3_nt: TGTGCCAGCAGTGAGGCCGCGGACACTGAAGCTTTCTTT

j_call: TRBJ2-7
v_call: TRBV7-8
clone_size: many
d_call: NA
cdr3_aa: CASSLVSGLTSYEQYF
cdr3_nt: TGTGCCAGCAGCTTAGTGAGTGGACTTACTTCCTACGAGCAGTACTTC

j_call: TRBJ2-3
v_call: TRBV6-4
clone_size: NA
d_call: NA
cdr3_aa: CASSFQDGTDTQYF
cdr3_nt: TGTGCCAGCAGTTTCCAGGACGGGACAGATACGCAGTATTTT

j_call: TRBJ2-5
v_call: TRBV10-2
clone_size: few
d_call: NA
cdr3_aa: CASSEWRTAQETQYF
cdr3_nt: TGCGCCAGCAGTGAGTGGAGGACAGCACAAGAGACCCAGTACTTC

j_call: TRBJ2-3
v_call: TRBV24-1
clone_size: many
d_call: NA
cdr3_aa: CATSDSRVFADTQYF
cdr3_nt: TGTGCCACCAGTGATTCCAGGGTCTTCGCAGATACGCAGTATTTT

j_call: TRBJ2-6
v_call: TRBV9
clone_size: many
d_call: NA
cdr3_aa: CASSPPGLGRPSGANVLTF
cdr3_nt: TGTGCCAGCAGCCCTCCGGGCTTGGGCCGTCCTTCTGGGGCCAACGTCCTGACTTTC